This T cell receptor (beta chain) was found in a study of CD8+ T cells in alopecia areata. Study background: Tofacitinib treatment spanned 6 to 18 months, with 6 months off drug afterward.

The CDR3 sequence is 11 residues long. V was cut by 5 bases and J by 6 bases, with 5 bases left in between. Germline lookup yields CDR1 MNHEY and CDR2 SVGAGI. Treatment specified: oral pan-JAK inhibitor, 5-10 mg twice daily. It was from alopecia areata patients that lesional scalp punch biopsies and peripheral blood were collected. Study-level results: Tofacitinib did not eliminate many expanded lesional clones from scalp or blood. Affected lesional scalp, above all in alopecia totalis/universalis, was more clonal than normal scalp.

cDNA serving as the sequencing template came from extracted, reverse transcribed RNA. Clones were read by immunoSEQ multiplex PCR, and TCRdb kept only the in-frame ones, dropping some. The profile shows about 120,000 clones, 50% to 65% of them singletons. This clone was detected once. Its specificity is unknown. The genes are TRBV6-5 and TRBJ2-1, with D hard to call. The material was CD4+ T cells sorted from blood, obtained at week 24, from a patient treated with tofacitinib. This clonotype was obtained from a human donor with alopecia areata. CDR3 bases: TGTGCCAGCAGTCTGGGCAATGAGCAGTTCTTC. Its protein is CASSLGNEQFF.